This T cell receptor beta chain was recovered during a study of blood T cell repertoires in COVID-19. V lost 10 bases, J lost 5 bases, and 17 bases lay in between. This CDR3 is 13 amino acids long. Germline CDR1 and CDR2: LNHDA and SQIVND (reference sequence). The protocol was immunoSEQ multiplex PCR, while the TCRdb copy is restricted to in-frame clones and leaves out a portion. The repertoire holds fewer than 450,000 clones, around 90% seen once, with approximately 2.1% in the top ten. This clone has a single count. This chain uses TRBV19 with TRBJ1-1; no clear D gene. The source is a woman between 40 and 50 years old with acute COVID-19. The sample taken for sequencing was PBMCs or T cells enriched from blood (not recorded which). The CDR3 DNA reads as TGTGCCACCGTACGAGGCGGAGGAACTGAAGCTTTCTTT. Translation gives CATVRGGGTEAFF.